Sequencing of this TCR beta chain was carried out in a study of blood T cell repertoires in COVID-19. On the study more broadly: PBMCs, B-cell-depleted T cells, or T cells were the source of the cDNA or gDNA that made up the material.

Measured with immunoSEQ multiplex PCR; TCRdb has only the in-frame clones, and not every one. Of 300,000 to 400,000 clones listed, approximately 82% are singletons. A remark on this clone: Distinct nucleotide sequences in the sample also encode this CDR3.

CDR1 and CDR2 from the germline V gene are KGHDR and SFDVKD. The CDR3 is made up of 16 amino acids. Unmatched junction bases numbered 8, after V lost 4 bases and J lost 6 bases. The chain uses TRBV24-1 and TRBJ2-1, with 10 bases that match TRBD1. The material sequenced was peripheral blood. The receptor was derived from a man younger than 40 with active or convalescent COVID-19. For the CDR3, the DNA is TGTGCCACCAGTGACCTGGGACAGGGGACGGGCAATGAGCAGTTCTTC. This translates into CATSDLGQGTGNEQFF.